The rows below give T cell receptor beta chains drawn from one sample of a study of regulatory and conventional T cells in RAG deficiency. Sequenced by immunoSEQ multiplex PCR; TCRdb stores in-frame clones only, minus some. Seen here are roughly 20,000 clones, about 91% observed once, and the top ten hold around 1.4%. These data also featured in a second study, about regulatory T cells.

Sequenced input: Tregs sorted from blood. These receptors were obtained from a human donor in good health. The CDR3 runs from the conserved cysteine through the conserved F or W. Fields, in order: D gene, J gene, clone size, V gene, CDR3 DNA, CDR3 protein. A D gene is named only where the DNA matches it firmly. Clone size is given for some rows only: seen once, a few or many times, or a class if the clone is expanded.

>TRBD2|TRBJ2-3|.|TRBV5-1
TGCGCCAGCAGCTATCTAGCGGGCGCAACATTAGATACGCAGTATTTT
CASSYLAGATLDTQYF
>TRBD2|TRBJ2-7|.|TRBV10-1
TGCGCCAGCAGTGAGTCCGGTAGAGCGGGAGCGTACGAGCAGTACTTC
CASSESGRAGAYEQYF
>TRBD1|TRBJ1-2|.|TRBV5-6
TGTGCCAGCAGCTTGGCCGGAGGGGGCGGCTACACCTTC
CASSLAGGGGYTF
>.|TRBJ1-5|.|TRBV19
TGTGCCAGCAGGGAATATAGCAATCAGCCCCAGCATTTT
CASREYSNQPQHF
>TRBD1|TRBJ2-3|.|TRBV19
TGTGCCAGTAGTATAGTGGGACAGGGAACAGATACGCAGTATTTT
CASSIVGQGTDTQYF
>.|TRBJ1-1|.|TRBV5-6
TGTGCCAGCAGCTTGTCATTGTTGGACACTGAAGCTTTCTTT
CASSLSLLDTEAFF
>TRBD2|TRBJ2-1|.|TRBV4-1
TGCGCCAGCAGCCAACCTAGCGGGAGGGCAGGGAGCAATGAGCAGTTCTTC
CASSQPSGRAGSNEQFF
>TRBD1|TRBJ1-5|once|TRBV19
TGTGCCAGTATGCCGGGACAGGGTACCGGCAGTAATCAGCCCCAGCATTTT
CASMPGQGTGSNQPQHF
>.|TRBJ2-7|.|TRBV6-1
TGTGCCAGCAGGTCCACAGGGCTTAAGCACGAGCAGTACTTC
CASRSTGLKHEQYF
>.|TRBJ2-5|.|TRBV5-1
TGCGCCAGCAGCTTGGACACGGAGGGGACCCAGTACTTC
CASSLDTEGTQYF
>.|TRBJ1-3|.|TRBV6-5
TGTGCCGCACGGACAGCGATGGGAAACACCATATATTTT
CAARTAMGNTIYF
>.|TRBJ2-2|.|TRBV2
TGTGCCAGCAGAGCACAGGGAATTGGCGGGGAGCTGTTTTTT
CASRAQGIGGELFF
>.|TRBJ2-7|.|TRBV5-1
TGCGCCAGCAGCTTTGGTCTCGGGGGTAGAAAGCAGTACTTC
CASSFGLGGRKQYF
>.|TRBJ2-7|once|TRBV30
TGTGCCTGGATCCCTGACAGCGGTTTGCCAACCTCCTACGAGCAGTACTTC
CAWIPDSGLPTSYEQYF
>.|TRBJ2-7|.|TRBV5-1
TGCGCCAGCAGCTTACACGGGACTGACTACGAGCAGTACTTC
CASSLHGTDYEQYF
>TRBD1|TRBJ1-1|once|TRBV12-5
TGTGCTAGTGGCTGGGGGGGGCAGGGGGCTACTGAAGCTTTCTTT
CASGWGGQGATEAFF
>TRBD2|TRBJ2-3|.|TRBV7-9
TGTGCCAGCAGCTTATCGGGCGGGGGGGCGGCAGATACGCAGTATTTT
CASSLSGGGAADTQYF
>.|TRBJ1-5|.|TRBV5-1
TGCGCCAGCAGCTTGGGTACTGGACAGCCCCAGCATTTT
CASSLGTGQPQHF
>.|TRBJ2-1|.|TRBV18
TGTGCCAGCTCACCACCGCTGACGGGGAGGAGTGAGCAGTTCTTC
CASSPPLTGRSEQFF
>.|TRBJ2-2|.|TRBV7-6
TGTGCCAGCAGACCGATAACCAACACCGGGGAGCTGTTTTTT
CASRPITNTGELFF
>TRBD1|TRBJ2-2|large|TRBV18
TGTGCCAGCTCACCATTACCCTCCGGGACAGGACGAAACGGGGAGCTGTTTTTT
CASSPLPSGTGRNGELFF
>.|TRBJ1-2|.|TRBV6-9
TGTGCCAGCAGTTACCTTGCAGGGCACTATGGCTACACCTTC
CASSYLAGHYGYTF
>.|TRBJ2-2|once|TRBV6-6
TGTGCCAGCAAATGGGGGGCTCGTTTCACCGGGGAGCTGTTTTTT
CASKWGARFTGELFF
>.|TRBJ1-1|.|TRBV7-2
TGTGCCAGCAGCGTCTTGCAACGAGGGACTGAAGCTTTCTTT
CASSVLQRGTEAFF
>TRBD2|TRBJ2-7|few|TRBV6-1
TGTGCCAGCAGTCGCGGGGGAAGGTACGAGCAGTACTTC
CASSRGGRYEQYF
>.|TRBJ1-1|.|TRBV30
TGTGCCTGGAGTGTAGATTTGAAGGGCACTGAAGCTTTCTTT
CAWSVDLKGTEAFF
>.|TRBJ2-7|.|TRBV6-5
TGTGCCAGCAGATACAGGGTTGGGTCCTACGAGCAGTACTTC
CASRYRVGSYEQYF
>.|TRBJ1-2|once|TRBV20-1
TGCAGTGCCCCGGATATTGGCTACACCTTC
CSAPDIGYTF
>.|TRBJ2-5|.|TRBV7-9
TGTGCCAGCAGACAAGCTTGGGGCCAGAAGTACCAAGAGACCCAGTACTTC
CASRQAWGQKYQETQYF
>.|TRBJ2-7|.|TRBV27
TGTGCCAGCAGTTTACGGGGCAGGAGCTTCTACGAGCAGTACTTC
CASSLRGRSFYEQYF
>.|TRBJ2-2|.|TRBV18
TGTGCCAGCTCACCGGTTTCAAACACCGGGGAGCTGTTTTTT
CASSPVSNTGELFF
>TRBD2|TRBJ2-7|.|TRBV29-1
TGCAGCGTTGCGGGGGGGCAGGGGAAATTATCGTCCTACGAGCAGTACTTC
CSVAGGQGKLSSYEQYF
>TRBD1|TRBJ1-2|few|TRBV7-2
TGTGCCAGCAGCTTAGTATGGGGACAGCATTATGGCTACACCTTC
CASSLVWGQHYGYTF
>.|TRBJ1-5|.|TRBV30
TGTGCCTGGACTAGGGCCTCCGATCGATATCAGCCCCAGCATTTT
CAWTRASDRYQPQHF